This TCR beta chain derives from a study of cytomegalovirus exposure and HLA in healthy donors. This CDR3 has 16 amino acids. Germline CDR1 reads MNHEY; CDR2 reads SVGAGI. V lost 2 bases to trimming and J lost 0 bases, with 12 bases between them. The PCR ran on 60 Vbeta and 13 Jbeta primers. Produced via immunoSEQ multiplex PCR; TCRdb's table is partial and in-frame only. The profile shows roughly 93,000 clones, roughly three quarters of them singletons. V gene TRBV6-5 combines with J gene TRBJ2-3, with D possibly TRBD2 on 6 matching bases. Input material: PBMCs. The clonotype comes from a man between 40 and 49 years old in good health and CMV-seronegative. CDR3 residues: CASSYLPAGSTDTQYF. As DNA, the CDR3 is TGTGCCAGCAGTTACCTCCCCGCGGGGAGCACAGATACGCAGTATTTT.